This TCR beta chain was captured in a study of CD8 T cells in ankylosing spondylitis. Study findings and constraints: Roughly eight highly homologous variants made up a TCR beta motif that seemed to typify ankylosing spondylitis blood.

TCRdb itself ran the 5' RACE reads through MiXCR, one entry per CDR3 protein. Of around 480,000 distinct CDR3 sequences detected, over 15% appear once; the ten largest clones hold approximately 0.97%. With 3 bases clipped from V and 3 bases from J, the junction kept 9 bases outside the gene matches. The CDR3 sequence is 16 residues long. CDR1 is WSHSY and CDR2 is SAAADI in the germline V gene. The sample holds many counts of this clonotype. Its matching antigen is unknown. This TCR was recovered from a male donor with ankylosing spondylitis. Sequencing used blood, either unsorted or a sorted T cell fraction (not recorded which). The genes are TRBV10-2 and TRBJ1-2; 8 bases line up with TRBD1. The CDR3 here is CASSDHRSDRDYGYTF. The DNA for the CDR3 is TGCGCCAGCAGTGACCACCGCTCGGACAGGGACTATGGCTACACCTTC.